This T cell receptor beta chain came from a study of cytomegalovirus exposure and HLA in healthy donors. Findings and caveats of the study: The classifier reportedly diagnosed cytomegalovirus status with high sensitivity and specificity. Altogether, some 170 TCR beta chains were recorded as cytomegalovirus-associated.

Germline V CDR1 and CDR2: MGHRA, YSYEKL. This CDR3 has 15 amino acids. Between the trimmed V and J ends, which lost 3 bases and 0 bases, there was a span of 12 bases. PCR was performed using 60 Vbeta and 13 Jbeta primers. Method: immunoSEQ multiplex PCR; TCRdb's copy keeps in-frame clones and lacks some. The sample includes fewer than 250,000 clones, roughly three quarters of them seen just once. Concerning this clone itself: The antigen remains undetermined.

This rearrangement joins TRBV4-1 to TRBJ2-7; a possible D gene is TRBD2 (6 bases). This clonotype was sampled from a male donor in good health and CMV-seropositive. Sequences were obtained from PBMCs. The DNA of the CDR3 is TGCGCCAGCAGCCACGGGGCTAGCGCCTCCTACGAGCAGTACTTC. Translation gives CASSHGASASYEQYF.